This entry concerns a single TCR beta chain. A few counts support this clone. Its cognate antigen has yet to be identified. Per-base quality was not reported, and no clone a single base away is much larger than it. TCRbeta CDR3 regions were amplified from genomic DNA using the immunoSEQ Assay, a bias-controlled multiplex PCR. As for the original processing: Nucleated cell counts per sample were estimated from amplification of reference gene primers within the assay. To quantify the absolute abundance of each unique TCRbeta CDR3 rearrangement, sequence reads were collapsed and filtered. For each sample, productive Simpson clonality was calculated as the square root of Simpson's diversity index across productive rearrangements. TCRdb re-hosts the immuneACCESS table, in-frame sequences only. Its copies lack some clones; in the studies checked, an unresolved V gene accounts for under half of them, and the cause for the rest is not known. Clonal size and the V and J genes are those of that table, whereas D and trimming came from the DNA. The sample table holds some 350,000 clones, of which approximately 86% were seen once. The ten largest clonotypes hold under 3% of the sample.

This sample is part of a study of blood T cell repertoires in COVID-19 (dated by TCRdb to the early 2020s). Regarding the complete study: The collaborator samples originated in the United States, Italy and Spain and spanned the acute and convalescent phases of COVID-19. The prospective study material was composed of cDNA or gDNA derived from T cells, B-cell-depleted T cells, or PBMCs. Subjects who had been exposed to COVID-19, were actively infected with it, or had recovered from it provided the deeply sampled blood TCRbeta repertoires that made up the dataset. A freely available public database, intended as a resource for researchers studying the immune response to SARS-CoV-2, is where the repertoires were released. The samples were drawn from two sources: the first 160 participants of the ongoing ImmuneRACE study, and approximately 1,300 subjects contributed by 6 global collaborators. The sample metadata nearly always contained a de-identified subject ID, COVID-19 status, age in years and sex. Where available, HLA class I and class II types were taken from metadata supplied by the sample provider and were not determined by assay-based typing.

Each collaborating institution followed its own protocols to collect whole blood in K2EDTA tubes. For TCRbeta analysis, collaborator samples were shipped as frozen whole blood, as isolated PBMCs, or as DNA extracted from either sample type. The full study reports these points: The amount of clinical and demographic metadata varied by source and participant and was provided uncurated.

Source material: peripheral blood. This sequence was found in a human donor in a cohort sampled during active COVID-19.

The CDR3 protein is CATSGGLAVSYNEQFF. The DNA reads as follows: TGTGCCACCAGCGGGGGACTAGCGGTCTCCTACAATGAGCAGTTCTTC. The chain employs TRBV15 and TRBJ2-1, with 11 junctional bases fitting TRBD2. The germline V gene (reference sequence) yields LNHNV for CDR1 and YYDKDF for CDR2. Relative to germline, V is missing 5 bases and J is missing 0 bases, with 3 bases of the junction outside any gene match. The CDR3, cysteine through phenylalanine, is 16 amino acids long. Kept here is only the CDR3 DNA, which spans 48 bases and is read in frame from base 1.